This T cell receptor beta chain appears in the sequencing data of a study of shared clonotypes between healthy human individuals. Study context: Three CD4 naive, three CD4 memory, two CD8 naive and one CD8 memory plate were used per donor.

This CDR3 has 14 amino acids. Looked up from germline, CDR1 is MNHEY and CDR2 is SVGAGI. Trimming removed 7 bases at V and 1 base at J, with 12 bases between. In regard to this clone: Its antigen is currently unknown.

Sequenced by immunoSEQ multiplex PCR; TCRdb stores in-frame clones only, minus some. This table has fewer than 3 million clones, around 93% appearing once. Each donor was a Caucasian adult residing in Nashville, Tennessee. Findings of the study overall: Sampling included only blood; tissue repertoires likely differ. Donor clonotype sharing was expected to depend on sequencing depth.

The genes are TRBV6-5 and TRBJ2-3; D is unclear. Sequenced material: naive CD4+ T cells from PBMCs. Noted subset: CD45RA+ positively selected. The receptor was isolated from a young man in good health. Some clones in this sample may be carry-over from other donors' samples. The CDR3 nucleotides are TGTGCCAGCAAAAGAGACCCAGGCACAGATACGCAGTATTTT. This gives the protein CASKRDPGTDTQYF.